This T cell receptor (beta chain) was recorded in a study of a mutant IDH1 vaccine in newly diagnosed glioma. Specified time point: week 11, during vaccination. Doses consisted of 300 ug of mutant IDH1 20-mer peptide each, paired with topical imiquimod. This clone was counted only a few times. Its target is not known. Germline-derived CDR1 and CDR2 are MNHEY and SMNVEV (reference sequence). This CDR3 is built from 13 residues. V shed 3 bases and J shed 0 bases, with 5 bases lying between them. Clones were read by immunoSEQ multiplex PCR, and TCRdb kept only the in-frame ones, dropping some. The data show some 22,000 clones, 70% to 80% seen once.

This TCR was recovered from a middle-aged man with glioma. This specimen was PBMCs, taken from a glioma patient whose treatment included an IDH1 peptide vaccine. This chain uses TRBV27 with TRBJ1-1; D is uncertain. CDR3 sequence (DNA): TGTGCCAGCAGTTTGGGCCTGAACACTGAAGCTTTCTTT. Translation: CASSLGLNTEAFF.